The 15 T cell receptor beta chains given below trace back to one sample, sequenced in a study of CD8+CD57+ T cells in acquired aplastic anemia. For sequencing, patients were chosen who had shown expansion of CD8+CD57+ cells by flow cytometry. Profiles of TCR beta VDJ and CDR3 were generated from a genomic DNA template. Each CDR3 protein gets one entry after TCRdb re-called the reads with MiXCR. The sample shows roughly 180,000 distinct CDR3 sequences, roughly 60% of them seen only once. Sequences were obtained from sorted CD4+, CD8+, or CD8+CD57+ T cells (not recorded which) from PBMCs. Receptor source: a human donor with aplastic anemia.

The J gene is TRBJ2-1, the V gene TRBV6-4; no definite D call. Trimming took off 5 bases at V and 2 bases at J, with 19 bases between the two ends. Germline V CDR1 and CDR2: MRHNA, SNTAGT. The CDR3 runs 17 residues. CDR3: CASSFSSAPSAYNEQFF. CDR3 bases: TGTGCCAGCAGTTTTTCCTCTGCACCCTCGGCCTACAATGAGCAGTTCTTC.

As to this clonotype: One end of the junction fails to match germline, which may point to a read error. The chain carries TRBV7-3 and TRBJ2-2; D perhaps matches TRBD2 (5 bases). Germline loops: CDR1 SGHTA, CDR2 FQGTGA. The CDR3 is 15 amino acids. The CDR3 here is CASSDDMSNTGEPFF. CDR3 DNA sequence: TGTGCCAGCAGCGACGACATGTCGAACACCGGGGAGCCGTTTTTT.

This clonotype was seen repeatedly, ten times or more. The chain joins TRBV12-5 to TRBJ1-1, with D tentatively TRBD1 (5 bases). This CDR3 has 13 residues. The germline gives CDR1 LGHNT, CDR2 FRNRAP. Trimming cost V 10 bases and J 4 bases, with 16 bases left between them. The CDR3 nucleotides read TGTGCTATTCCAGGGAAGTTTGGCACTGAAGCTTTCTTT. Protein product: CAIPGKFGTEAFF.

This clonotype was detected ten times or more. The V call is TRBV6-2 or TRBV6-3, the J call TRBJ2-3; 7 bases map to TRBD2. V was clipped by 2 bases and J by 13 bases; unmatched bases: 6. This CDR3 region has 12 residues. Germline V gives CDR1 MNHEY, CDR2 SVGEGT. This chain's CDR3 is CASSYGAGIEYF. CDR3 bases: TGTGCCAGCAGTTACGGAGCGGGGATAGAGTATTTT.

The CDR3 DNA is TGTGCCAGCAGCCCTAACACGAGGGGAGTTCATGGCTACACCTTC. Translated: CASSPNTRGVHGYTF. The chain carries TRBV7-2 and TRBJ1-2; D may be TRBD1 (5 bases). V was trimmed by 5 bases and J by 6 bases, leaving 19 bases between them. CDR3 length: 15 residues. Germline loops: CDR1 SGHTA, CDR2 FQGNSA.

There are many counts of this clonotype. The J gene is TRBJ2-7, the V gene TRBV10-1, with 9 nucleotides matching TRBD1. The CDR3 is 17 amino acids. Per germline, CDR1 WNHNN and CDR2 SYGVQD (reference sequence). The V segment lost 9 bases and the J segment 1 base; nucleotides outside the gene matches: 16. The CDR3 region is CASHSGTGSRGSYEQYF. The CDR3 DNA sequence: TGCGCCAGTCATTCCGGGACAGGGTCCCGAGGATCCTACGAGCAGTACTTC.

In this sample, this clonotype turned up many times. This chain uses TRBV27 with TRBJ2-7; the D gene is possibly TRBD1 (6 bases). V was clipped by 6 bases and J by 2 bases, with 14 bases between them. The CDR3 is 14 residues long. The germline gives CDR1 MNHEY, CDR2 SMNVEV (reference sequence). CDR3 nucleotide sequence: TGTGCCAGCAGCTGGACAGCGCTAACCTACGAGCAGTACTTC. This encodes CASSWTALTYEQYF.

This clonotype was counted ten times or more. The chain joins TRBV7-9 to TRBJ1-4; a weak D match, TRBD1 (6 bases). This CDR3 has 15 amino acids. CDR1 SEHNR and CDR2 FQNEAQ come from the germline V gene (reference sequence). V lost 2 bases and J lost 5, with 12 bases in between. CDR3 region: CASSLLGQTNEKLFF. CDR3 in DNA: TGTGCCAGCAGCTTACTTGGACAGACCAATGAAAAACTGTTTTTT.

This clonotype was found once. This chain uses TRBV7-9 with TRBJ2-7, with D possibly being TRBD1 (5 bases). V lost 2 bases to trimming and J lost 4 bases, with 9 bases between them. There are 13 residues in the CDR3. Germline CDR1 SEHNR, CDR2 FQNEAQ (reference sequence). The CDR3 protein is CASSLRGRYEQYF. As DNA, the CDR3 is TGTGCCAGCAGCTTAAGGGGTAGATACGAGCAGTACTTC.

This clonotype was seen more than once but under ten times. The chain recombines TRBV15 with TRBJ2-7, with D possibly matching TRBD1 (5 bases). V shed 0 bases and J shed 4 bases, with 13 bases lying between them. This CDR3 comprises 15 residues. The V gene's germline CDR1 is LNHNV and CDR2 YYDKDF (reference sequence). CDR3 in DNA: TGTGCCACCAGCAGAGAAGGGGTCGGTGGGTACGAGCAGTACTTC. Translated: CATSREGVGGYEQYF.

This chain's CDR3 is CASSFLGGASNQPQHF. The CDR3 DNA sequence: TGTGCCAGCAGCTTTCTAGGGGGTGCGAGCAATCAGCCCCAGCATTTT. The chain joins TRBV5-5 to TRBJ1-5; weak D call: TRBD1 (6 bases). Germline V CDR1 and CDR2: SGHKS, YYEKEE (reference sequence). V was clipped by 2 bases and J by 1 base, with 13 bases between them. The CDR3 loop spans 16 amino acids. Supplemented by reference TRBV5-5 and TRBJ1-5, the full variable domain reads DAGVTQSPTHLIKTRGQQVTLRCSPISGHKSVSWYQQVLGQGPQFIFQYYEKEERGRGNFPDRFSARQFPNYSSELNVNALLLGDSALYLCASSFLGGASNQPQHFGDGTRLSIL.

V gene TRBV7-6 combines with J gene TRBJ1-4; 11 bases agree with TRBD1. With 4 bases clipped from V and 3 bases from J, the junction kept 7 bases outside the gene matches. The CDR3 spans 17 residues. The germline V gene encodes CDR1 SGHVS and CDR2 FNYEAQ. CDR3 in DNA: TGTGCCAGCAGCTCGGACAGGGGGCGCGAAGCTAATGAAAAACTGTTTTTT. Residues: CASSSDRGREANEKLFF.

As to this clonotype: The CDR3 does not end in the conserved phenylalanine or tryptophan, so this is likely a read error. The DNA is omitted, as the CDR3 cannot be located on it reliably, and the CDR3 follows TCRdb's listing. The genes are TRBV12-3 or TRBV12-4 and TRBJ1-4. From its first to its last residue, the CDR3 has 9 amino acids. CDR3 loop: CASSPSGNY.

The chain is built from TRBV12-3 or TRBV12-4 and TRBJ2-2; D may be TRBD1 (5 bases). V was shortened by 6 bases and J by 7 bases, with 12 bases between the two germline ends. The length of the CDR3 is 13 residues. The CDR3 sequence: CASRGAGIGELFF. The CDR3 nucleotides are TGTGCCAGCAGAGGGGCAGGGATCGGGGAGCTGTTTTTT.

This clonotype has a single count. In DNA, the CDR3 is TGCAGTGCTAGAGATCTTGCGGGGAGGAAGACCCAGTACTTC. This gives the protein CSARDLAGRKTQYF. V is TRBV20-1 and J is TRBJ2-5; TRBD2 is a possible D gene (6 bases). The germline gives CDR1 DFQATT, CDR2 SNEGSKA (reference sequence). The V and J ends lost 0 bases and 6 bases respectively, with 14 bases between them. The CDR3 sequence is 14 residues long.